This TCR beta chain was documented in a study of T-cell reconstitution after alpha-beta-depleted transplantation in children. TCRbeta library preparation incorporated unique molecular identifiers. TCRdb re-called the PCR reads with MiXCR, one entry per CDR3 protein. The sample yields around 92,000 distinct CDR3 sequences, more than 9% seen once. This clonotype was recorded at least ten times. Material: PBMCs from the stem cell graft donor, obtained from the stem cell graft. The TCR was taken from a human donor who donated a stem cell graft to a child with inherited bone marrow failure.

As DNA, the CDR3 is TGTGCCAGCAGCTTAGGGCGGTATCAGCCCCAGCATTTT. Amino acid sequence: CASSLGRYQPQHF. The chain combines TRBV7-2 with TRBJ1-5; D remains unclear. CDR3 length: 13 residues. V lost 1 base, J lost 5 bases, and 6 bases lay in between. Per germline, CDR1 SGHTA and CDR2 FQGNSA.